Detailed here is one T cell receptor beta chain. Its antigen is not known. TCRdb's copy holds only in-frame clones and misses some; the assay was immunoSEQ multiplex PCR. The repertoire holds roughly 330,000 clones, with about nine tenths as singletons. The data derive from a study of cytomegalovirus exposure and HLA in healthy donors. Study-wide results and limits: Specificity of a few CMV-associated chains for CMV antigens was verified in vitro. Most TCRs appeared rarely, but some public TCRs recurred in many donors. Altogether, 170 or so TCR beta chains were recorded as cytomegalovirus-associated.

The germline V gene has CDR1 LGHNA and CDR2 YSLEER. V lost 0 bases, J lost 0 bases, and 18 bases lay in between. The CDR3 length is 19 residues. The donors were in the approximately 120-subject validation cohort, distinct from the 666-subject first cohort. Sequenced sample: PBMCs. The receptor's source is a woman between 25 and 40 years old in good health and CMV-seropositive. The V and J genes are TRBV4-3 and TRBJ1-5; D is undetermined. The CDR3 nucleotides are TGCGCCAGCAGCCAAGAGACACATGGCCCGGAATATAGCAATCAGCCCCAGCATTTT. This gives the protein CASSQETHGPEYSNQPQHF.